One and the same sample provided the 12 T cell receptor beta chains below, sequenced in a study of T cell responses to AZD1222 COVID-19 vaccine. Libraries were prepared by immunoSEQ multiplex PCR; TCRdb keeps only in-frame clonotypes and omits some of them. This table has fewer than 140,000 clones, roughly nine tenths appearing once. The starting material was peripheral blood, obtained on day 0 of AZD1222 vaccination. These receptors came from an adult in good health.

J is TRBJ2-7 and V is TRBV7-3; D may be TRBD2 (5 bases). This CDR3 contains 13 residues. Trimming stripped 2 bases from V and 5 bases from J, with 10 bases between. CDR1 is SGHTA, CDR2 FQGTGA, per germline. The CDR3 DNA is TGTGCCAGCAGCTTAGGAGACGGGGACGAGCAGTACTTC. Translated: CASSLGDGDEQYF.

This rearrangement joins TRBV19 to TRBJ1-1; D ambiguous. Germline V lookup: CDR1 LNHDA, CDR2 SQIVND (reference sequence). V shed 5 bases and J shed 1 base, with 8 bases lying between them. This CDR3 has 13 amino acids. This CDR3 is CASSSLGNTEAFF. In nucleotides, the CDR3 is TGTGCCAGTAGTTCCTTGGGGAACACTGAAGCTTTCTTT.

The chain links TRBV2 to TRBJ1-6, with 9 bases that match TRBD1. The germline gives CDR1 SNHLY, CDR2 FYNNEI. CDR3 size: 19 residues. Unmatched junction bases numbered 14, after V lost 6 bases and J lost 2 bases. Here the CDR3 reads CASSRRDRADGTYNSPLHF. As DNA, the CDR3 is TGTGCCAGCAGCCGGCGGGACAGGGCAGATGGGACCTATAATTCACCCCTCCACTTT. Supplemented by reference TRBV2 and TRBJ1-6, the full variable domain reads EPEVTQTPSHQVTQMGQEVILRCVPISNHLYFYWYRQILGQKVEFLVSFYNNEISEKSEIFDDQFSVERPDGSNFTLKIRSTKLEDSAMYFCASSRRDRADGTYNSPLHFGNGTRLTVT.

The V gene is TRBV5-1, the J gene TRBJ2-1, with 14 bases identical to TRBD2. The CDR3 length is 16 residues. The germline V gene encodes CDR1 SGHRS and CDR2 YFSETQ. The V segment lost 0 bases and the J segment 7 bases; nucleotides outside the gene matches: 3. The CDR3 loop reads CASSLGLAGGPNEQFF. The CDR3 DNA reads as TGCGCCAGCAGCTTGGGACTAGCGGGAGGGCCGAATGAGCAGTTCTTC.

This clone occurred once. This chain connects TRBV21-1 to TRBJ1-1; TRBD1, the D gene given by the table, was not confirmed from the DNA. TRBV21-1 has pseudogene status. The CDR3 contains 12 residues. The CDR3 loop reads CASTPQGFEAFF. The CDR3 DNA reads as TGTGCCAGCACCCCTCAGGGGTTTGAAGCTTTCTTT.

Only one count was recorded for this clone. In DNA, the CDR3 is TGTGCCAGCAGCTCCCTCCTACTAGCGGGGCCCTACAATGAGCAGTTCTTC. Its translation: CASSSLLLAGPYNEQFF. The chain carries TRBV11-2 and TRBJ2-1; 10 bases match TRBD2. The V gene end was trimmed by 4 bases and the J gene end by 2 bases; junction bases not matched to a gene: 8. CDR1 and CDR2 (germline): SGHAT, FQNNGV. CDR3 length: 17 amino acids.

V is TRBV6-2 or TRBV6-3 and J is TRBJ1-2; maybe TRBD1 (5 bases). V shed 2 bases and J shed 8 bases, with 12 bases lying between them. The CDR3 length is 13 residues. Germline-derived CDR1 and CDR2 are MNHEY and SVGEGT. The CDR3 DNA sequence: TGTGCCAGCAGTTACAGGGGTTTGGGCGGCTACACCTTC. Protein: CASSYRGLGGYTF.

The rearrangement joins TRBV5-4 to TRBJ2-7; TRBD2 agrees at 13 bases. The CDR3 spans 19 residues. Germline CDR1 SGHNT, CDR2 YYREEE (reference sequence). With 3 bases clipped from V and 0 bases from J, the junction kept 12 bases outside the gene matches. The chain's CDR3 is CASSSKPGTSGTFSYEQYF. DNA for the CDR3: TGTGCCAGCAGCTCGAAACCCGGGACTAGCGGGACTTTCTCCTACGAGCAGTACTTC.

The chain has TRBV10-2 and TRBJ2-2; unclear D gene. V lost 10 bases and J 7 bases, leaving 10 bases between the germline ends. From germline, CDR1 is WSHSY and CDR2 SAAADI. This CDR3 comprises 11 residues. CDR3 amino acids: CATSGLGELFF. DNA of the CDR3: TGCGCCACCTCTGGGCTCGGGGAGCTGTTTTTT.

This chain joins TRBV6-5 and TRBJ2-1; D unclear. This CDR3 comprises 15 residues. The V end was cut by 7 bases, the J end by 0 bases, with 13 bases between. CDR1 is MNHEY, CDR2 SVGAGI, per germline. CDR3 nucleotide sequence: TGTGCCAGCACCCCATGGCAGAGCTCCTACAATGAGCAGTTCTTC. This sequence encodes CASTPWQSSYNEQFF.

This chain connects TRBV21-1 to TRBJ1-6; the D call in the table, TRBD1, was not verified against the DNA. TRBV21-1 is given as a pseudogene. The CDR3 contains 17 residues. The CDR3 DNA reads as TGTGCCAGCAGCAAAGGGGGCCAGGGGGCGGAGAATTCACCCCTCCACTTT. Translating gives CASSKGGQGAENSPLHF.

The chain couples TRBV9 to TRBJ2-3; D not resolved. There are 16 residues in the CDR3. Looked up from germline, CDR1 is SGDLS and CDR2 is YYNGEE. V lost 4 bases to trimming and J lost 2 bases, with 17 bases between them. The DNA for the CDR3 is TGTGCCAGCAGCTCCCAAGGGTGGTTCTTCACAGATACGCAGTATTTT. Residues: CASSSQGWFFTDTQYF.